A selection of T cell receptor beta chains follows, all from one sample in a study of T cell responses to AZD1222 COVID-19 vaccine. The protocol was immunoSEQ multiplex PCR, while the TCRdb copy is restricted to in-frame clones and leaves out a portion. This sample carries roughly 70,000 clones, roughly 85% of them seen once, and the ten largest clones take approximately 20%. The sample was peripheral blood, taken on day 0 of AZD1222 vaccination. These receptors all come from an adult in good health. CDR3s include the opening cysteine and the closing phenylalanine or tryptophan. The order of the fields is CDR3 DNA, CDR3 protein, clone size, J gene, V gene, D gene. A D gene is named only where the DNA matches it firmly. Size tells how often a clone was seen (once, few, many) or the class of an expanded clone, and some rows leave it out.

cdr3_nt: TGTGCCATCAGTGGTTCATTTAGCGGGGGGAACACCGGGGAGCTGTTTTTT
cdr3_aa: CAISGSFSGGNTGELFF
clone_size: NA
j_call: TRBJ2-2
v_call: TRBV10-3
d_call: TRBD2

cdr3_nt: TGTGCCACCAGTGAAGGGATGTACGAGCAGTACTTC
cdr3_aa: CATSEGMYEQYF
clone_size: NA
j_call: TRBJ2-7
v_call: TRBV24-1
d_call: NA

cdr3_nt: TGTGCTAGTGGTTTGGTCAGGGCTAGCCGCCGCTACGAGCAGTACTTC
cdr3_aa: CASGLVRASRRYEQYF
clone_size: NA
j_call: TRBJ2-7
v_call: TRBV12-5
d_call: NA

cdr3_nt: TGTGCCATCGAGGGGGCCCTGAACACTGAAGCTTTCTTT
cdr3_aa: CAIEGALNTEAFF
clone_size: NA
j_call: TRBJ1-1
v_call: TRBV10-3
d_call: TRBD1

cdr3_nt: TGTGCCAGCAGCTTAGGGCCGGACAGGGACAATCAGCCCCAGCATTTT
cdr3_aa: CASSLGPDRDNQPQHF
clone_size: NA
j_call: TRBJ1-5
v_call: TRBV5-4
d_call: TRBD1

cdr3_nt: TGTGCCAGCAGGAGCAGGGAGACTAGCCGAAGGGCGACCCAGTACTTC
cdr3_aa: CASRSRETSRRATQYF
clone_size: once
j_call: TRBJ2-5
v_call: TRBV2
d_call: TRBD2

cdr3_nt: TGCAGCGTCGACCTCGAGGGGAGGAGCACAGATACGCAGTATTTT
cdr3_aa: CSVDLEGRSTDTQYF
clone_size: NA
j_call: TRBJ2-3
v_call: TRBV29-1
d_call: NA

cdr3_nt: TGTGCCAGCAGCTTTACAGGGGGAAACACTGAAGCTTTCTTT
cdr3_aa: CASSFTGGNTEAFF
clone_size: NA
j_call: TRBJ1-1
v_call: TRBV7-2
d_call: TRBD1

cdr3_nt: TGTGCCAGCCTAGTCCCTCGTCTAGCGGAGAGCACAGATACGCAGTATTTT
cdr3_aa: CASLVPRLAESTDTQYF
clone_size: NA
j_call: TRBJ2-3
v_call: TRBV9
d_call: TRBD2

cdr3_nt: TGTGCCAGCAGTGTACAGGGCTTAAACTATGGCTACACCTTC
cdr3_aa: CASSVQGLNYGYTF
clone_size: once
j_call: TRBJ1-2
v_call: TRBV2
d_call: NA

cdr3_nt: TGCGCCAGCAGCCTTCCCACTAGCTCCTCCGCAGATACGCAGTATTTT
cdr3_aa: CASSLPTSSSADTQYF
clone_size: NA
j_call: TRBJ2-3
v_call: TRBV5-1
d_call: NA

cdr3_nt: TGTGCCAGCAGTTTATCGGACAGAGTCACCTACGAGCAGTACTTC
cdr3_aa: CASSLSDRVTYEQYF
clone_size: NA
j_call: TRBJ2-7
v_call: TRBV28
d_call: NA

cdr3_nt: TGTGCCAGCAGCGTAGAAAGGAACACTGAAGCTTTCTTT
cdr3_aa: CASSVERNTEAFF
clone_size: NA
j_call: TRBJ1-1
v_call: TRBV9
d_call: NA

cdr3_nt: TGTGCCAGTAGTATAGGTCCGCCCGGGGACATTCAGTACTTC
cdr3_aa: CASSIGPPGDIQYF
clone_size: NA
j_call: TRBJ2-4
v_call: TRBV19
d_call: NA

cdr3_nt: TGCAGCGTGGAAACAGGGATGAACACTGAAGCTTTCTTT
cdr3_aa: CSVETGMNTEAFF
clone_size: NA
j_call: TRBJ1-1
v_call: TRBV29-1
d_call: NA

cdr3_nt: TGTGCCAGCTCACCACCAAGCACAGATACGCAGTATTTT
cdr3_aa: CASSPPSTDTQYF
clone_size: NA
j_call: TRBJ2-3
v_call: TRBV18
d_call: NA

cdr3_nt: TGTGCCAGCCGATTCATGGGCGGAGGAAACACCATATATTTT
cdr3_aa: CASRFMGGGNTIYF
clone_size: NA
j_call: TRBJ1-3
v_call: TRBV19
d_call: NA

cdr3_nt: TGTGCCAGCAGTGAACAATCCATCTCCTACAATGAGCAGTTCTTC
cdr3_aa: CASSEQSISYNEQFF
clone_size: NA
j_call: TRBJ2-1
v_call: TRBV2
d_call: NA

cdr3_nt: TGCGCCAGCAGCCCGGCGGGACAGGTGGGGGGCTACACCTTC
cdr3_aa: CASSPAGQVGGYTF
clone_size: NA
j_call: TRBJ1-2
v_call: TRBV5-1
d_call: TRBD1

cdr3_nt: TGTGCTAGTGGTTTGTCAGGGGGCATGGGCACTGAAGCTTTCTTT
cdr3_aa: CASGLSGGMGTEAFF
clone_size: NA
j_call: TRBJ1-1
v_call: TRBV12-5
d_call: TRBD1

cdr3_nt: TGTGCCAGCAGCCCTAATCCGGGACTAGCAGCTTCCGGGGAGCTGTTTTTT
cdr3_aa: CASSPNPGLAASGELFF
clone_size: NA
j_call: TRBJ2-2
v_call: TRBV7-3
d_call: TRBD2

cdr3_nt: TGCGCCAGCAGCTTGGAGGTCGGTGAAGCTTTCTTT
cdr3_aa: CASSLEVGEAFF
clone_size: NA
j_call: TRBJ1-1
v_call: TRBV5-1
d_call: NA

cdr3_nt: TGTGCCAGCAGGAAGGTACAGGGTATCGCAGATACGCAGTATTTT
cdr3_aa: CASRKVQGIADTQYF
clone_size: NA
j_call: TRBJ2-3
v_call: TRBV2
d_call: NA

cdr3_nt: TGTGCCAGCAACCTTATTGGACGTGAAGCTTTCTTT
cdr3_aa: CASNLIGREAFF
clone_size: NA
j_call: TRBJ1-1
v_call: TRBV7-9
d_call: NA

cdr3_nt: TGTGCCAGCAGGGGCAGGGACACCGGGGAGCTGTTTTTT
cdr3_aa: CASRGRDTGELFF
clone_size: NA
j_call: TRBJ2-2
v_call: TRBV28
d_call: NA

cdr3_nt: TGCGCCAGCAGCATGGAGGGTACAACTAATGAAAAACTGTTTTTT
cdr3_aa: CASSMEGTTNEKLFF
clone_size: NA
j_call: TRBJ1-4
v_call: TRBV5-1
d_call: NA

cdr3_nt: TGTGCCAGCAGTTACGGTCTCCAGGGGTTACGCGGGGAGACCCAGTACTTC
cdr3_aa: CASSYGLQGLRGETQYF
clone_size: NA
j_call: TRBJ2-5
v_call: TRBV6-2/TRBV6-3
d_call: NA

cdr3_nt: TGTGCCAGCAGCGCTCACCGGGACTCAGGGGAAAACACCATATATTTT
cdr3_aa: CASSAHRDSGENTIYF
clone_size: NA
j_call: TRBJ1-3
v_call: TRBV7-9
d_call: NA

cdr3_nt: TGTGCCTGGAGTAACAGGGACCATGGCTACACCTTC
cdr3_aa: CAWSNRDHGYTF
clone_size: NA
j_call: TRBJ1-2
v_call: TRBV30
d_call: NA

cdr3_nt: TGTGCCAGCAGATCTAGTTGGGGCTGGGGAGAGCAGTACTTC
cdr3_aa: CASRSSWGWGEQYF
clone_size: NA
j_call: TRBJ2-7
v_call: TRBV27
d_call: NA

cdr3_nt: TGTGCCAGCAGTGAAGAGGTAGCGGGAACAGATACGCAGTATTTT
cdr3_aa: CASSEEVAGTDTQYF
clone_size: NA
j_call: TRBJ2-3
v_call: TRBV2
d_call: TRBD2

cdr3_nt: TGTGCCAGCAGCTCCAGACTGAACACTGAAGCTTTCTTT
cdr3_aa: CASSSRLNTEAFF
clone_size: NA
j_call: TRBJ1-1
v_call: TRBV7-3
d_call: NA

cdr3_nt: TGTGCCTGGGGAAATACAGGGGTTGGCGCTGATGGCTACACCTTC
cdr3_aa: CAWGNTGVGADGYTF
clone_size: NA
j_call: TRBJ1-2
v_call: TRBV30
d_call: TRBD1

cdr3_nt: TGTGCCAGCAGCTGGACCGTTCGTGAGACCCAGTACTTC
cdr3_aa: CASSWTVRETQYF
clone_size: NA
j_call: TRBJ2-5
v_call: TRBV27
d_call: NA

cdr3_nt: TGTGCCAGCTCACCATTACCGGGACTAGCGGGAGGGAGCTCCTACGAGCAGTACTTC
cdr3_aa: CASSPLPGLAGGSSYEQYF
clone_size: NA
j_call: TRBJ2-7
v_call: TRBV18
d_call: TRBD2

cdr3_nt: TGCGCCAGCAGCCTAACGGGACAGGGAGGTCAGCCCCAGCATTTT
cdr3_aa: CASSLTGQGGQPQHF
clone_size: NA
j_call: TRBJ1-5
v_call: TRBV10-2
d_call: TRBD1

cdr3_nt: TGTGCCAGCACCCTCCGGGACAGGGGAAATAACGAGCAGTACTTC
cdr3_aa: CASTLRDRGNNEQYF
clone_size: NA
j_call: TRBJ2-7
v_call: TRBV7-8
d_call: TRBD1

cdr3_nt: TGTGCCAGTAGCCCCACAGGGGGGCACACTGAAGCTTTCTTT
cdr3_aa: CASSPTGGHTEAFF
clone_size: once
j_call: TRBJ1-1
v_call: TRBV19
d_call: TRBD1

cdr3_nt: TGTGCCAGCAGCTTCTCAGGGTATGGCGCTGAAGCTTTCTTT
cdr3_aa: CASSFSGYGAEAFF
clone_size: NA
j_call: TRBJ1-1
v_call: TRBV5-8
d_call: NA

cdr3_nt: TGCGCCAGCAGTGACCTGGGAGCGTCGGGCGGCTACACCTTC
cdr3_aa: CASSDLGASGGYTF
clone_size: NA
j_call: TRBJ1-2
v_call: TRBV10-2
d_call: NA

cdr3_nt: TGTGCCTGGAGTGGACCGCGGGCTTTCTTT
cdr3_aa: CAWSGPRAFF
clone_size: NA
j_call: TRBJ1-1
v_call: TRBV30
d_call: NA

cdr3_nt: TGTGCCAGCAGCCAAGCCAATGGCTACACCTTC
cdr3_aa: CASSQANGYTF
clone_size: NA
j_call: TRBJ1-2
v_call: TRBV3-1/TRBV3-2
d_call: NA